This TCR beta chain was profiled in a study of cytomegalovirus exposure and HLA in healthy donors. Vbeta (60) and Jbeta (13) primers were used in the PCR. Generated by immunoSEQ multiplex PCR, the TCRdb table keeps only in-frame clones and is missing some. Seen here are 45,000 to 75,000 clones, around 70% observed once, and the top ten hold less than 20%. This CDR3 is built from 15 residues. V was cut by 2 bases and J by 0 bases, with 8 bases left in between. Germline V gene sequence: CDR1 SGHRS, CDR2 YFSETQ. The chain is built from TRBV5-1 and TRBJ2-2; D may be TRBD1 (6 bases). The receptor comes from a woman aged 55-70 years in good health and CMV-seropositive. Sample: PBMCs. The CDR3 spells CASSFRGSNTGELFF. CDR3 DNA sequence: TGCGCCAGCAGCTTCAGGGGATCGAACACCGGGGAGCTGTTTTTT.